The rows below give T cell receptor beta chains drawn from one sample of a study of response to subunit inactivated influenza vaccine. TCRdb re-derived calls from the RT-PCR reads in MiXCR, one entry per CDR3 protein. The profile shows roughly 700,000 distinct CDR3 sequences, about 15% of them singletons. Material: PBMCs from blood, obtained 11 to 12 days after vaccination. These TCRs come from a man aged 45-60 years who received an inactivated influenza vaccine. The CDR3 runs from the conserved cysteine through the conserved F or W. Each record gives: V gene, J gene, D gene, CDR3 protein. The D gene is left open where the match is weak.

TRBV20-1	TRBJ2-5	NA	CSAQATFHETQYF
TRBV7-2	TRBJ2-6	NA	CASTRDIYSGANVLTF
TRBV5-1	TRBJ2-5	NA	CASSFGGVQETQYF
TRBV7-8	TRBJ2-3	NA	CASSPTGGVYTDTQYF
TRBV5-6	TRBJ2-7	TRBD1	CASSFGTGVREQYF
TRBV29-1	TRBJ2-5	TRBD2	CSVGPTSGRQETQYF
TRBV5-1	TRBJ2-1	TRBD2	CASRSGLAGERNEQFF
TRBV12-3/TRBV12-4	TRBJ2-7	NA	CASRGPNYEQYF
TRBV6-5	TRBJ2-7	TRBD1	CASSYRGQLYEQYF
TRBV5-1	TRBJ1-1	TRBD1	CASSFFYGQGGTEAFF
TRBV5-6	TRBJ2-3	NA	CASSFPQGWGTDTQYF
TRBV10-3	TRBJ1-1	NA	CAISEEGAEAFF
TRBV6-2/TRBV6-3	TRBJ1-2	NA	CASSWGTLTYGYTF
TRBV20-1	TRBJ1-1	NA	CSAVSGTSRNTEAFF